A single sample is the source of the 12 T cell receptor beta chains below, sequenced in a study of blood T cell repertoires in COVID-19. TCRdb's copy holds only in-frame clones and misses some; the assay was immunoSEQ multiplex PCR. Of roughly 4,700 clones listed, over 75% are singletons. The sample consisted of peripheral blood. Source of these receptors: a man aged 65 to 85 with active COVID-19.

The rearrangement uses TRBV19 and TRBJ2-1; D uncertain. Germline V gives CDR1 LNHDA, CDR2 SQIVND (reference sequence). This CDR3 has 14 amino acids. V was shortened by 5 bases and J by 5 bases, with 13 bases between the two germline ends. The CDR3 sequence is CASSVADYNNEQFF. The CDR3 DNA follows: TGTGCCAGTAGTGTGGCCGATTATAACAATGAGCAGTTCTTC.

This clone was seen once. The CDR3 protein is CASRDRGLTGNTIYF. The CDR3 DNA follows: TGTGCCAGCAGGGACAGGGGGCTAACTGGAAACACCATATATTTT. The chain has TRBV6-5 and TRBJ1-3, with 11 bases aligning to TRBD1. The CDR3 totals 15 residues. Trimming cost V 6 bases and J 2 bases; bases outside gene matches: 3. Per the germline V gene, CDR1 is MNHEY and CDR2 is SVGAGI.

V is TRBV18 and J is TRBJ2-7; 7 bases line up with TRBD1. The CDR3 sequence is 15 residues long. Germline V gene sequence: CDR1 KGHSH, CDR2 LQKENI. J was trimmed by 0 bases and V by 6 bases; bases with no gene match: 8. The CDR3: CASSPGQLISYEQYF. For the CDR3, the DNA is TGTGCCAGCTCCCCGGGACAGCTGATCTCCTACGAGCAGTACTTC.

The rearrangement uses TRBV20-1 and TRBJ1-2, with 7 bases matching TRBD1. Trimming at V came to 6 bases and at J to 3 bases, leaving 1 base not matched to a gene. CDR3 length: 11 amino acids. The germline CDR1 and CDR2 sequences are DFQATT and SNEGSKA (reference sequence). The CDR3 here is CSAGTDYGYTF. In DNA form, the CDR3 reads TGCAGTGCCGGGACAGACTATGGCTACACCTTC.

V is TRBV9 and J is TRBJ1-6; D call uncertain. Trimming took 2 bases from V and 13 from J, leaving 10 bases between them. The CDR3 runs to 12 residues. Germline loops: CDR1 SGDLS, CDR2 YYNGEE. CDR3 nucleotides: TGTGCCAGCAGCGTCGACGGAGGCCCCCTCCACTTT. This sequence encodes CASSVDGGPLHF.

This clone was seen just once. The rearrangement links TRBV28 to TRBJ1-3; 9 bases fit TRBD1. J lost 0 bases, V lost 5 bases, and 5 bases had no gene match. Looked up from germline, CDR1 is MDHEN and CDR2 is SYDVKM. CDR3 size: 16 residues. The chain's CDR3 is CASSRGQGSSGNTIYF. CDR3 sequence (DNA): TGTGCCAGCAGTAGGGGACAGGGAAGCTCTGGAAACACCATATATTTT.

This rearrangement joins TRBV28 to TRBJ1-2; 8 bases align to TRBD1. CDR3 length equals 15 residues. CDR1 and CDR2 from the germline V gene are MDHEN and SYDVKM. Trimming at V came to 3 bases and at J to 8 bases, leaving 11 bases not matched to a gene. The DNA of the CDR3 is TGTGCCAGCAGTTTTCCTGGACAGGGATTTAACGGCTACACCTTC. It specifies CASSFPGQGFNGYTF.

The V and J genes are TRBV28 and TRBJ1-1, with D possibly TRBD1 on 5 matching bases. V was pared by 3 bases and J by 1 base, with 9 bases between. CDR3 length equals 14 residues. Germline CDR1 reads MDHEN; CDR2 reads SYDVKM. CDR3 loop: CASSFGGTNTEAFF. The CDR3 bases are TGTGCCAGCAGTTTCGGGGGTACGAACACTGAAGCTTTCTTT.

J is TRBJ2-7 and V is TRBV18, with 8 positions matching TRBD1. Germline CDR1 reads KGHSH; CDR2 reads LQKENI. V gave up 5 bases and J gave up 3 bases; unmatched junction bases: 6. The CDR3 totals 14 residues. The CDR3 spells CASSADRDDYEQYF. DNA for the CDR3: TGTGCCAGCTCAGCGGACAGGGATGACTACGAGCAGTACTTC.

This chain uses TRBV19 with TRBJ1-5, with D possibly matching TRBD1 (6 bases). Trimming removed 7 bases from V and 8 bases from J, with 21 bases in between. The germline V gene has CDR1 LNHDA and CDR2 SQIVND (reference sequence). There are 15 residues in the CDR3. As DNA, the CDR3 is TGTGCCAGTACCCTAGGGGGAGCAGGGAAAGAGCCCCAGCATTTT. Its protein product is CASTLGGAGKEPQHF.

The table lists this clone with a few counts. The chain carries TRBV9 and TRBJ1-6, with TRBD1 identical over 7 bases. Unmatched junction bases numbered 7, after V lost 3 bases and J lost 7 bases. Germline assignment: CDR1 SGDLS and CDR2 YYNGEE. This CDR3 has 15 residues. Here the CDR3 reads CASSGSGTENSPLHF. The CDR3 DNA is TGTGCCAGCAGCGGTTCCGGGACAGAGAATTCACCCCTCCACTTT.

The rearrangement joins TRBV7-9 to TRBJ1-2; 9 bases line up with TRBD1. The CDR3 loop spans 15 amino acids. After removal of 4 bases from V and 2 bases from J, the junction contained 5 bases not matched to a gene. The germline V gene encodes CDR1 SEHNR and CDR2 FQNEAQ (reference sequence). CDR3 in DNA: TGTGCCAGCAGCTCCGGGGACAGGGTAAACTATGGCTACACCTTC. Its translation is CASSSGDRVNYGYTF.